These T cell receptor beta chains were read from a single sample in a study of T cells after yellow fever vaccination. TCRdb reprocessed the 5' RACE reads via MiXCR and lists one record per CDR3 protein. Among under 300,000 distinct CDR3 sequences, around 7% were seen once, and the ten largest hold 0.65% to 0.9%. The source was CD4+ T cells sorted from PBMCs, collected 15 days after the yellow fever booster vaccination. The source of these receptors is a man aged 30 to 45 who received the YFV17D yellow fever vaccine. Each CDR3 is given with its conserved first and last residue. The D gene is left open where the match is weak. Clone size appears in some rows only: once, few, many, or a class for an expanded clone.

CASSAVGTSGLEQYF	TGTGCCAGCAGCGCGGTAGGGACTAGCGGCCTGGAGCAGTACTTC	TRBD2	few	TRBV5-4	TRBJ2-7
CASSPRSGLAGESSYNEQFF	TGTGCCAGCTCACCCAGATCGGGACTAGCGGGAGAGAGCTCCTACAATGAGCAGTTCTTC	TRBD2	few	TRBV18	TRBJ2-1
CSVVGRGAGGANVLTF	TGCAGCGTTGTCGGGAGAGGGGCCGGTGGGGCCAACGTCCTGACTTTC	NA	many	TRBV29-1	TRBJ2-6
CASSVGPPGPVYEQYF	TGTGCCAGCAGCGTAGGACCCCCGGGACCCGTCTACGAGCAGTACTTC	NA	few	TRBV7-2	TRBJ2-7
CASSVTGLQETQYF	TGTGCCAGCAGTGTAACAGGGTTACAAGAGACCCAGTACTTC	NA	few	TRBV27	TRBJ2-5
CAWRGLAGYNEQFF	TGTGCCTGGAGGGGACTAGCGGGATACAATGAGCAGTTCTTC	TRBD2	NA	TRBV30	TRBJ2-1
CASSLRPFYEQYF	TGTGCCAGCAGTTTACGGCCGTTCTACGAGCAGTACTTC	NA	many	TRBV27	TRBJ2-7
CSARTRGIQETQYF	TGCAGTGCCCGCACTCGGGGGATCCAAGAGACCCAGTACTTC	NA	few	TRBV20-1	TRBJ2-5
CCASPLGQGQETQYF	TGCTGTGCTAGTCCTCTTGGACAGGGCCAAGAGACCCAGTACTTC	TRBD1	NA	TRBV20-1	TRBJ2-5
CAWSGTGYEQYF	TGTGCCTGGAGTGGGACAGGCTACGAGCAGTACTTC	TRBD1	many	TRBV30	TRBJ2-7
CSARGAGYNEQFF	TGCAGTGCTAGAGGGGCGGGCTACAATGAGCAGTTCTTC	NA	NA	TRBV20-1	TRBJ2-1
CASGRGDNEQFF	TGTGCCAGCGGGAGGGGTGACAATGAGCAGTTCTTC	TRBD2	NA	TRBV25-1	TRBJ2-1
CASSLVFGREGEQFF	TGTGCCAGCAGCTTAGTGTTCGGGAGGGAAGGTGAGCAGTTCTTC	TRBD2	NA	TRBV11-2	TRBJ2-1
CASRTASSSYEQYF	TGTGCCAGCCGCACTGCCTCCTCCTCCTACGAGCAGTACTTC	NA	few	TRBV7-4	TRBJ2-7
CATSRDDRVGTEAFF	TGTGCCACCAGCAGAGACGACAGGGTTGGGACTGAAGCTTTCTTT	TRBD1	many	TRBV15	TRBJ1-1
CASSMGRAKNIQYF	TGTGCCAGTAGTATGGGACGGGCCAAAAACATTCAGTACTTC	NA	many	TRBV19	TRBJ2-4
CATSLRQGGLKETQYF	TGTGCCACCAGCCTACGACAGGGGGGCCTTAAAGAGACCCAGTACTTC	TRBD1	few	TRBV15	TRBJ2-5
CASSFKQETQYF	TGCGCCAGCAGCTTTAAACAAGAGACCCAGTACTTC	NA	few	TRBV5-1	TRBJ2-5
CSVTGGFTDTQYF	TGCAGCGTCACGGGGGGATTCACAGATACGCAGTATTTT	TRBD2	many	TRBV29-1	TRBJ2-3
CASSRDRENTEAFF	TGTGCCAGCAGCAGGGACAGGGAGAACACTGAAGCTTTCTTT	TRBD1	NA	TRBV7-2	TRBJ1-1
CASSLGGRGRETQYF	TGCGCCAGCAGCTTGGGCGGCAGGGGCCGAGAGACCCAGTACTTC	NA	few	TRBV5-1	TRBJ2-5
CSARAGTQETQYF	TGCAGTGCTAGGGCGGGTACCCAAGAGACCCAGTACTTC	NA	NA	TRBV20-1	TRBJ2-5
CASRTSGGETQYF	TGTGCCAGCAGGACTAGCGGGGGGGAGACCCAGTACTTC	TRBD2	NA	TRBV2	TRBJ2-5
CASSLSRASEQYF	TGTGCCAGCAGCTTAAGTCGGGCCTCCGAGCAGTACTTC	NA	many	TRBV5-6	TRBJ2-7
CASSPRDSLYGYTF	TGTGCCAGCAGCCCTCGGGACAGCCTCTATGGCTACACCTTC	TRBD1	few	TRBV7-8	TRBJ1-2
CASSSGGTDTQYF	TGTGCCAGCAGCTCCGGGGGCACAGATACGCAGTATTTT	NA	many	TRBV7-8	TRBJ2-3
CSVGKRDLRDTQYF	TGCAGCGTTGGTAAACGGGACCTAAGAGATACGCAGTATTTT	NA	NA	TRBV29-1	TRBJ2-3
CASSPSGGIYEQYF	TGTGCCAGCTCGCCGTCCGGTGGAATCTACGAGCAGTACTTC	NA	many	TRBV18	TRBJ2-7
CSASDRLWAFF	TGCAGTGCTTCAGACCGCCTGTGGGCTTTCTTT	NA	NA	TRBV20-1	TRBJ1-1
CSVGGGSEELFF	TGCAGCGTGGGGGGGGGATCTGAAGAACTGTTTTTT	NA	NA	TRBV29-1	TRBJ1-4
CASSLGPTGSAETQYF	TGTGCCAGCAGCTTAGGTCCCACAGGGTCCGCGGAGACCCAGTACTTC	NA	few	TRBV7-2	TRBJ2-5
CSARDNRRAFF	TGCAGTGCTAGAGATAACAGGAGGGCTTTCTTT	NA	few	TRBV20-1	TRBJ1-1
CSARVRDRGSPLHF	TGCAGTGCTAGAGTCCGGGACAGGGGCTCACCCCTCCACTTT	TRBD1	few	TRBV20-1	TRBJ1-6
CASSPQSGYEQYF	TGTGCCAGCTCACCACAGAGTGGCTACGAGCAGTACTTC	NA	NA	TRBV18	TRBJ2-7
CASSFWAAGGNYEQYF	TGTGCCAGCAGCTTTTGGGCCGCGGGAGGGAACTACGAGCAGTACTTC	TRBD2	many	TRBV7-2	TRBJ2-7
CASSQPGWGRRGDF	TGCGCCAGCAGCCAACCAGGATGGGGACGCCGAGGAGATTTT	NA	NA	TRBV4-3	TRBJ2-3
CASRDAGTDTQYF	TGTGCCAGCAGGGACGCTGGCACAGATACGCAGTATTTT	NA	many	TRBV27	TRBJ2-3
CSDLPRGTDTQYF	TGCAGTGACCTGCCGAGGGGCACAGATACGCAGTATTTT	NA	many	TRBV20-1	TRBJ2-3
CSARDQKVQRGSYNEQFF	TGCAGTGCTAGAGATCAAAAGGTACAGAGGGGTTCGTACAATGAGCAGTTCTTC	NA	NA	TRBV20-1	TRBJ2-1
CASSQDRFGTGFRNEQFF	TGCGCCAGCAGCCAAGATCGCTTCGGGACAGGGTTTCGGAATGAGCAGTTCTTC	TRBD1	NA	TRBV4-3	TRBJ2-1
CASSSFRQGGQFF	TGTGCCAGCAGTTCCTTCAGACAGGGAGGGCAGTTCTTC	NA	medium-sized	TRBV12-3/TRBV12-4	TRBJ2-1